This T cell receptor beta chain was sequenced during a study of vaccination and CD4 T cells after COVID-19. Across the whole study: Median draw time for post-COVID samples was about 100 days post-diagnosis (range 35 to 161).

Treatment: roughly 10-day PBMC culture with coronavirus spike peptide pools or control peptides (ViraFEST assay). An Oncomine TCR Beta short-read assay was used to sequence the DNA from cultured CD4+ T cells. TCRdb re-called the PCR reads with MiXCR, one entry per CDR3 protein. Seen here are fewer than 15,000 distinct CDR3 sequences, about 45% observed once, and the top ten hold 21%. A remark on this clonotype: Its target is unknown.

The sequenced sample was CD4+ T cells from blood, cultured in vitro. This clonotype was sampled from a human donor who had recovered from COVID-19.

The CDR3 nucleotides are TGCAGTGCTAATTCTGGTGGGCTAGCGGGAGGGCCGGGTGAGACCCAGTACTTC. Amino acids: CSANSGGLAGGPGETQYF. The chain is built from TRBV20-1 and TRBJ2-5; 12 bases agree with TRBD2. After removal of 4 bases from V and 5 bases from J, the junction contained 17 bases not matched to a gene. The CDR3 runs 18 residues. Germline V CDR1 and CDR2: DFQATT, SNEGSKA (reference sequence).